This TCR beta chain originates from a study of blood T cell repertoires in COVID-19. Study details: Acute and convalescent COVID-19 specimens originated in the United States, Italy and Spain.

TCRdb keeps only in-frame clones here, not all; method: immunoSEQ multiplex PCR. The sample has 100,000 to 120,000 clones, 82% seen once. The CDR3 sequence is 13 residues long. The V end lost 3 bases, the J end lost 10 bases, and 15 bases lay between the germline ends. Germline V gene sequence: CDR1 KGHSH, CDR2 LQKENI. This chain joins TRBV18 and TRBJ1-1, with a tentative D call TRBD1 (5 bases). The specimen sequenced was peripheral blood. This sequence originates from a woman older than 75 with acute or convalescent COVID-19. Here the CDR3 DNA reads TGTGCCAGCTCACCTGACCTCAGGGAAGGAGCTTTCTTT. Amino acids: CASSPDLREGAFF.